The 17 T cell receptor beta chains reported below all come from one sample, sequenced in a study of technical replicates of blood from a few donors. The method was immunoSEQ multiplex PCR; TCRdb's version includes in-frame clones alone and lacks a portion of them. The data show about 72,000 clones, with just under 97% seen just once and about 0.22% held by the top ten. Material: T cells isolated from PBMCs. These receptors originate from a human donor in good health.

This chain connects TRBV7-2 to TRBJ2-7, with a possible D match to TRBD1 (5 bases). This CDR3 has 16 residues. Germline V lookup: CDR1 SGHTA, CDR2 FQGNSA. Trimming removed 1 base from V and 2 bases from J, with 15 bases in between. CDR3 region: CASSLGSPDTTYEQYF. The CDR3 bases are TGTGCCAGCAGCTTAGGTAGCCCGGACACCACCTACGAGCAGTACTTC.

The V gene is TRBV21-1, the J gene TRBJ2-1; TRBD1 reflects the table's D call only, with no check against the DNA. TRBV21-1 is shown as a pseudogene. The CDR3 consists of 20 residues. CDR3 in DNA: TGTGCCAGCAGCAAAGCGCTAAGTCAACAGGGTAGGGATACCTTCAATGAGCAGTTCTTC. Translating it yields CASSKALSQQGRDTFNEQFF.

The chain recombines TRBV19 with TRBJ2-3; D is perhaps TRBD2 (5 bases). CDR3 length: 15 residues. Trimming took 6 bases from V and 5 from J, leaving 18 bases between them. CDR1 is LNHDA and CDR2 is SQIVND in the germline V gene (reference sequence). CDR3 residues: CASSRRTLAGDTQYF. The CDR3 coding sequence is TGTGCCAGTAGCCGGAGGACGTTGGCGGGAGATACGCAGTATTTT.

This chain connects TRBV11-2 to TRBJ2-5; TRBD2 is a possible D gene (6 bases). The CDR3 contains 15 residues. Per germline, CDR1 SGHAT and CDR2 FQNNGV. The V gene lost 3 bases and the J gene lost 4 bases, with 15 bases spanning the gap. The CDR3 region is CASSFGGVVRETQYF. In DNA, the CDR3 is TGTGCCAGCAGCTTCGGCGGGGTGGTTCGAGAGACCCAGTACTTC.

The chain is built from TRBV30 and TRBJ1-2; 7 bases align to TRBD1. V lost 2 bases and J lost 8; bases outside the gene matches: 8. CDR3 length: 13 amino acids. Germline values: CDR1 GTSNPN, CDR2 SVGIG (reference sequence). CDR3 nucleotides: TGTGCCTGGAGTAGGGACAGTCTTCGGGGCTACACCTTC. Its translation: CAWSRDSLRGYTF.

The rearrangement joins TRBV28 to TRBJ1-1; D is undetermined. Germline V gene lookup returns CDR1 MDHEN and CDR2 SYDVKM. The ends were cut back, 5 bases at V and 7 bases at J, with 14 bases in the middle. The CDR3 consists of 13 residues. CDR3 amino acids: CASSPSGLDEAFF. In nucleotides, the CDR3 is TGTGCCAGCAGTCCCAGCGGACTCGATGAAGCTTTCTTT.

The chain recombines TRBV18 with TRBJ1-1; 7 nucleotides align to TRBD1. Germline CDR1 reads KGHSH; CDR2 reads LQKENI. This CDR3 spans 16 amino acids. Unmatched junction bases numbered 9, after V lost 4 bases and J lost 1 base. CDR3 coding DNA: TGTGCCAGCTCACTTTCCCGCACAGGGGAGAACACTGAAGCTTTCTTT. Translation gives CASSLSRTGENTEAFF.

The J gene is TRBJ1-5, the V gene TRBV6-1, with D hard to call. The CDR3 is 14 residues long. V was clipped by 7 bases and J by 0 bases, with 10 bases between them. Germline loops: CDR1 MNHNS, CDR2 SASEGT. CDR3 region: CASTSDHSNQPQHF. CDR3 bases: TGTGCCAGCACGAGCGATCATAGCAATCAGCCCCAGCATTTT.

The V call is TRBV30, the J call TRBJ1-1; D call uncertain. Deletions cut 3 bases from V and 4 bases from J, with 18 bases between. Germline values: CDR1 GTSNPN, CDR2 SVGIG (reference sequence). The CDR3 extends over 15 amino acids. This CDR3 is CAWSPTDYGGTEAFF. CDR3 coding DNA: TGTGCCTGGAGCCCCACTGATTACGGCGGCACTGAAGCTTTCTTT.

The chain employs TRBV29-1 and TRBJ1-2; TRBD1 is a possible D gene (6 bases). The V end lost 7 bases, the J end lost 3 bases, and 15 bases lay between the germline ends. CDR3 length: 13 amino acids. Germline V gene data show CDR1 as SQVTM and CDR2 as ANQGSEA. The CDR3 is CSATDRFDYGYTF. The CDR3 region has the DNA TGCAGCGCTACTGACAGGTTTGACTATGGCTACACCTTC.

V and J are TRBV4-1 and TRBJ1-5; D might be TRBD1 (6 bases). The CDR3 loop spans 17 amino acids. CDR1 MGHRA and CDR2 YSYEKL come from the germline V gene. Between the trimmed V and J ends, which lost 2 bases and 7 bases, there was a span of 21 bases. The CDR3 loop reads CASSQILTGGAGQPQHF. CDR3 nucleotide sequence: TGCGCCAGCAGCCAAATCCTAACGGGGGGGGCGGGACAGCCCCAGCATTTT.

In its sample, this clone was seen once. The CDR3 is CASSLGFMVAVKSGELFF. The CDR3 nucleotides read TGTGCCAGCAGCTTAGGCTTTATGGTGGCCGTTAAGTCCGGGGAGCTGTTTTTT. The genes are TRBV7-9 and TRBJ2-2; D is undetermined. Looked up from germline, CDR1 is SEHNR and CDR2 is FQNEAQ (reference sequence). CDR3 size: 18 residues. With 1 base removed from V and 6 bases from J, the gap between germline ends came to 21 bases.

The V gene is TRBV2, the J gene TRBJ1-2; weak D call: TRBD1 (5 bases). The CDR3 spans 15 residues. Germline loops: CDR1 SNHLY, CDR2 FYNNEI. Between the trimmed V and J ends, which lost 6 bases and 5 bases, there was a span of 19 bases. CDR3 loop: CASRKPGRWLYGYTF. The CDR3 DNA is TGTGCCAGCAGAAAACCAGGGAGGTGGTTATATGGCTACACCTTC.

This clone was recorded only once. The V gene is TRBV10-3, the J gene TRBJ2-3, with D tentatively TRBD2 (6 bases). The V end was cut by 8 bases, the J end by 0 bases, with 15 bases between. Germline assignment: CDR1 ENHRY and CDR2 SYGVKD. This CDR3 is built from 15 residues. Here the CDR3 reads CAIAPGELSTDTQYF. Here the CDR3 DNA reads TGTGCCATCGCACCGGGAGAGCTTAGCACAGATACGCAGTATTTT.

The J gene is TRBJ2-7, the V gene TRBV2, with 11 bases aligning to TRBD2. With 6 bases clipped from V and 3 bases from J, the junction kept 10 bases outside the gene matches. This CDR3 spans 16 amino acids. CDR1 and CDR2 from the germline V gene are SNHLY and FYNNEI. CDR3: CASRLSGLAVRYEQYF. The CDR3 DNA reads as TGTGCCAGCAGGCTTTCGGGACTAGCGGTCCGCTACGAGCAGTACTTC.

J is TRBJ1-2 and V is TRBV28; no reliable D call. V lost 6 bases, J lost 9 bases, and 17 bases lay in between. Germline CDR1 is MDHEN and CDR2 is SYDVKM. The CDR3 loop spans 13 amino acids. This CDR3 is CASRIFEGSSYTF. Written as DNA, the CDR3 is TGTGCCAGCAGAATATTTGAGGGCTCAAGCTACACCTTC.

This clone was recorded only once. The chain links TRBV7-9 to TRBJ2-7; D possibly corresponds to TRBD1 (6 bases). Trimming took 3 bases from V and 3 from J, leaving 18 bases between them. The CDR3 is 16 residues long. Looked up from germline, CDR1 is SEHNR and CDR2 is FQNEAQ (reference sequence). CDR3 bases: TGTGCCAGCAGCTTTCCTCCGGGGACACACTACTACGAGCAGTACTTC. Its protein is CASSFPPGTHYYEQYF.